This is a list of T cell receptor beta chains from one sample in a study of blood T cell repertoires in COVID-19. Assay used: immunoSEQ multiplex PCR; TCRdb lists only in-frame clones, some missing. This sample yields under 200,000 clones, of which 70% to 90% are seen a single time; under 6% belongs to the top ten. The specimen sequenced was peripheral blood. These receptor sequences come from a woman aged 50 to 60 with COVID-19, enrolled during active disease. Both conserved end residues are part of each CDR3. D genes are given only for firm matches. Clone size is given for some rows only: seen once, a few or many times, or a class if the clone is expanded.

d_call: TRBD2; j_call: TRBJ2-7; clone_size: .; v_call: TRBV27; cdr3_nt: TGTGCCAGCAGTACCCTAGCGGGGTCTAACGAGCAGTACTTC; cdr3_aa: CASSTLAGSNEQYF
d_call: TRBD1; j_call: TRBJ1-6; clone_size: few; v_call: TRBV30; cdr3_nt: TGTGCCTGGAGTTCCCGGGACAGCTGGTTTAGGACGTCACCCCTCCACTTT; cdr3_aa: CAWSSRDSWFRTSPLHF
d_call: .; j_call: TRBJ1-5; clone_size: .; v_call: TRBV21-1; cdr3_nt: TGTGCCAGCAGCAAAGCGCTGGACAGAAGCAATCAGCCCCAGCATTTT; cdr3_aa: CASSKALDRSNQPQHF
d_call: TRBD1; j_call: TRBJ2-1; clone_size: .; v_call: TRBV11-3; cdr3_nt: TGTGCCAGCAGCTTAGGGACAGGGGTGGTATCCGATGAGCAGTTCTTC; cdr3_aa: CASSLGTGVVSDEQFF
d_call: TRBD1; j_call: TRBJ1-4; clone_size: .; v_call: TRBV7-9; cdr3_nt: TGTGCCAGCAGTTCGACAGGGGGCATTGAAAAACTGTTTTTT; cdr3_aa: CASSSTGGIEKLFF
d_call: TRBD1; j_call: TRBJ2-3; clone_size: .; v_call: TRBV9; cdr3_nt: TGTGCCAGCAGCGTCGCCCCTCCCGGGACAGGGAGGCCAGATACGCAGTATTTT; cdr3_aa: CASSVAPPGTGRPDTQYF
d_call: TRBD2; j_call: TRBJ2-5; clone_size: .; v_call: TRBV18; cdr3_nt: TGTGCCAGCTCACCAGGGAGGGCCGAGACCCAGTACTTC; cdr3_aa: CASSPGRAETQYF
d_call: .; j_call: TRBJ2-5; clone_size: .; v_call: TRBV2; cdr3_nt: TGTGCCAGCGGGGCAGGGTACCAAGAGACCCAGTACTTC; cdr3_aa: CASGAGYQETQYF
d_call: TRBD1; j_call: TRBJ2-7; clone_size: once; v_call: TRBV6-1; cdr3_nt: TGTGCCAGCAGTGAATGGACAGGAATAACCTACGAGCAGTACTTC; cdr3_aa: CASSEWTGITYEQYF
d_call: .; j_call: TRBJ1-3; clone_size: .; v_call: TRBV9; cdr3_nt: TGTGCCAGCAGCGTTTTTGTAGGAAACACCATATATTTT; cdr3_aa: CASSVFVGNTIYF
d_call: .; j_call: TRBJ1-6; clone_size: .; v_call: TRBV14; cdr3_nt: TGTGCCAGCAGCTTTAACCGACAGTCCTATAATTCACCCCTCCACTTT; cdr3_aa: CASSFNRQSYNSPLHF
d_call: .; j_call: TRBJ1-5; clone_size: .; v_call: TRBV7-2; cdr3_nt: TGTGCCAGCAGCTCTGCAGGGCATGGCAATCAGCCCCAGCATTTT; cdr3_aa: CASSSAGHGNQPQHF
d_call: TRBD2; j_call: TRBJ2-5; clone_size: few; v_call: TRBV6-5; cdr3_nt: TGTGCCAGCGCGGATGGCGGGGGGGCTGGGGAGACCCAGTACTTC; cdr3_aa: CASADGGGAGETQYF
d_call: .; j_call: TRBJ2-3; clone_size: .; v_call: TRBV10-2; cdr3_nt: TGCGCCAGCAGCCTCGTCACAGATACGCAGTATTTT; cdr3_aa: CASSLVTDTQYF
d_call: .; j_call: TRBJ1-1; clone_size: .; v_call: TRBV20-1; cdr3_nt: TGCAGTGCTACCGACGGGGGTGAAGCTTTCTTT; cdr3_aa: CSATDGGEAFF
d_call: TRBD1; j_call: TRBJ2-7; clone_size: few; v_call: TRBV5-1; cdr3_nt: TGCGCCAGCAGCTTGTTCCCGACAGGGTCCTACGAGCAGTACTTC; cdr3_aa: CASSLFPTGSYEQYF
d_call: .; j_call: TRBJ2-5; clone_size: .; v_call: TRBV5-1; cdr3_nt: TGCGCCAGCAGCCGGGACTCCGGAAGGGAGACCCAGTACTTC; cdr3_aa: CASSRDSGRETQYF
d_call: .; j_call: TRBJ2-3; clone_size: .; v_call: TRBV5-4; cdr3_nt: TGTGCCAGCAGCTTGTCTGGGGGCGTCGGCACAGATACGCAGTATTTT; cdr3_aa: CASSLSGGVGTDTQYF
d_call: TRBD2; j_call: TRBJ2-1; clone_size: .; v_call: TRBV11-3; cdr3_nt: TGTGCCAGCAGCTTGGGACTAGCGGCAAATGAGCAGTTCTTC; cdr3_aa: CASSLGLAANEQFF
d_call: .; j_call: TRBJ1-2; clone_size: .; v_call: TRBV7-9; cdr3_nt: TGTGCCAGCAGCCCGGGGGGGCCTAGCTATGGCTACACCTTC; cdr3_aa: CASSPGGPSYGYTF
d_call: TRBD1; j_call: TRBJ1-2; clone_size: .; v_call: TRBV20-1; cdr3_nt: TGCAGTGCACGGACAGGGGGGGGCTACACCTTC; cdr3_aa: CSARTGGGYTF
d_call: .; j_call: TRBJ2-3; clone_size: .; v_call: TRBV3-1/TRBV3-2; cdr3_nt: TGTGCCAGCAGCCAAGATAAGCTTCCAGATACGCAGTATTTT; cdr3_aa: CASSQDKLPDTQYF
d_call: .; j_call: TRBJ2-1; clone_size: .; v_call: TRBV7-3; cdr3_nt: TGTGCCAGCAGCCCTGGAGTGAACTACAATGAGCAGTTCTTC; cdr3_aa: CASSPGVNYNEQFF
d_call: TRBD1; j_call: TRBJ2-7; clone_size: .; v_call: TRBV10-3; cdr3_nt: TGTGCCATCAGTGAGTCGGACAGGGAAGACGAGCAGTACTTC; cdr3_aa: CAISESDREDEQYF
d_call: .; j_call: TRBJ2-3; clone_size: .; v_call: TRBV6-2/TRBV6-3; cdr3_nt: TGTGCCAGCAGCACCCCCAGGGGGGCCGCAGATACGCAGTATTTT; cdr3_aa: CASSTPRGAADTQYF
d_call: .; j_call: TRBJ2-5; clone_size: .; v_call: TRBV7-3; cdr3_nt: TGTGCCAGCAGCCGCACCGGCCGGGGGAGAGAGACCCAGTACTTC; cdr3_aa: CASSRTGRGRETQYF
d_call: .; j_call: TRBJ1-2; clone_size: .; v_call: TRBV19; cdr3_nt: TGTGCCAGTAGTAAGGACACGGAAGCTTATGGCTACACCTTC; cdr3_aa: CASSKDTEAYGYTF
d_call: .; j_call: TRBJ1-3; clone_size: once; v_call: TRBV30; cdr3_nt: TGTGCCTGGGCAGGGATAGCTGGAAACACCATATATTTT; cdr3_aa: CAWAGIAGNTIYF
d_call: .; j_call: TRBJ2-3; clone_size: .; v_call: TRBV3-1/TRBV3-2; cdr3_nt: TGTGCCAGCAGCCAAGATTGGCAGGGCCGGATCACAGATACGCAGTATTTT; cdr3_aa: CASSQDWQGRITDTQYF
d_call: .; j_call: TRBJ2-7; clone_size: .; v_call: TRBV30; cdr3_nt: TGTGCCTGGAGCTACAGCCCGACAGGAATCTACGAGCAGTACTTC; cdr3_aa: CAWSYSPTGIYEQYF
d_call: TRBD1; j_call: TRBJ1-5; clone_size: .; v_call: TRBV6-5; cdr3_nt: TGTGCCAGCAAGGGAACAGGGGGCAATCAGCCCCAGCATTTT; cdr3_aa: CASKGTGGNQPQHF
d_call: .; j_call: TRBJ1-2; clone_size: few; v_call: TRBV12-3/TRBV12-4; cdr3_nt: TGTGCCAGCCAAAGGGGGGGTAACTATGGCTACACCTTC; cdr3_aa: CASQRGGNYGYTF
d_call: .; j_call: TRBJ1-2; clone_size: .; v_call: TRBV28; cdr3_nt: TGTGCCAGCAGTGCCTTAGACAGCCCATATGGCTACACCTTC; cdr3_aa: CASSALDSPYGYTF
d_call: TRBD1; j_call: TRBJ2-7; clone_size: .; v_call: TRBV27; cdr3_nt: TGTGCCAGCAGTCCTTTCCGACAGGGGGTAAAAGGAGTTGAGGACTACGAGCAGTACTTC; cdr3_aa: CASSPFRQGVKGVEDYEQYF
d_call: TRBD2; j_call: TRBJ2-3; clone_size: .; v_call: TRBV3-1/TRBV3-2; cdr3_nt: TGTGCCAGCAGCCTAAGTGGGCGGGGGGGCTTTACAGATACGCAGTATTTT; cdr3_aa: CASSLSGRGGFTDTQYF
d_call: .; j_call: TRBJ2-7; clone_size: .; v_call: TRBV9; cdr3_nt: TGTGCCAGCAGCGTAGGCGGGGCTTTTACCTACGAGCAGTACTTC; cdr3_aa: CASSVGGAFTYEQYF
d_call: .; j_call: TRBJ1-1; clone_size: few; v_call: TRBV5-1; cdr3_nt: TGCGCCAGCAGCCAGACAGGGAACACTGAAGCTTTCTTT; cdr3_aa: CASSQTGNTEAFF
d_call: .; j_call: TRBJ2-6; clone_size: .; v_call: TRBV30; cdr3_nt: TGTGCCTGGAGGAGGAGTTCTGGGGCCAACGTCCTGACTTTC; cdr3_aa: CAWRRSSGANVLTF
d_call: TRBD1; j_call: TRBJ1-2; clone_size: once; v_call: TRBV6-5; cdr3_nt: TGTGCCAGCAGAGCAACCGGGACAGGGGGTATTGGCTACACCTTC; cdr3_aa: CASRATGTGGIGYTF
d_call: .; j_call: TRBJ1-4; clone_size: .; v_call: TRBV6-5; cdr3_nt: TGTGCCAGCAGTTACACTGGGGGGGAGGGTGAAAAACTGTTTTTT; cdr3_aa: CASSYTGGEGEKLFF
d_call: TRBD1; j_call: TRBJ1-1; clone_size: .; v_call: TRBV28; cdr3_nt: TGTGCCAGCAGGTCTGGACAGGGAGCTTTCTTT; cdr3_aa: CASRSGQGAFF
d_call: .; j_call: TRBJ1-2; clone_size: .; v_call: TRBV19; cdr3_nt: TGTGCCAGTAGACGCCAGGGAGGCCCCTATGGCTACACCTTC; cdr3_aa: CASRRQGGPYGYTF
d_call: .; j_call: TRBJ1-4; clone_size: .; v_call: TRBV12-5; cdr3_nt: TGTGCTAGTGGTTTGTCGGCCGGGGAAAAACTGTTTTTT; cdr3_aa: CASGLSAGEKLFF
d_call: .; j_call: TRBJ1-3; clone_size: .; v_call: TRBV28; cdr3_nt: TGTGCCAGCACCACCTCTTTTGGAGGGCAATTTCGCTCTGGAAACACCATATATTTT; cdr3_aa: CASTTSFGGQFRSGNTIYF
d_call: TRBD2; j_call: TRBJ2-7; clone_size: once; v_call: TRBV28; cdr3_nt: TGTGCCAGCAGTTTAGGACTAGCGGGGACCAGGGAGCAGTACTTC; cdr3_aa: CASSLGLAGTREQYF
d_call: .; j_call: TRBJ1-5; clone_size: few; v_call: TRBV19; cdr3_nt: TGTGCCAGTAGTATACTACAGGGAAGGAAGCCCCAGCATTTT; cdr3_aa: CASSILQGRKPQHF
d_call: .; j_call: TRBJ2-2; clone_size: .; v_call: TRBV10-3; cdr3_nt: TGTGCCATCAGTGAGGGGGCGATCAACACCGGGGAGCTGTTTTTT; cdr3_aa: CAISEGAINTGELFF
d_call: .; j_call: TRBJ2-2; clone_size: few; v_call: TRBV7-7; cdr3_nt: TGTGCTAGCAGCTTAGAGCCAAGTAACACCGGGGAGCTGTTTTTT; cdr3_aa: CASSLEPSNTGELFF
d_call: .; j_call: TRBJ1-2; clone_size: .; v_call: TRBV10-3; cdr3_nt: TGTGCCATCAGTGAGTCTACACCGAACTATGGCTACACCTTC; cdr3_aa: CAISESTPNYGYTF